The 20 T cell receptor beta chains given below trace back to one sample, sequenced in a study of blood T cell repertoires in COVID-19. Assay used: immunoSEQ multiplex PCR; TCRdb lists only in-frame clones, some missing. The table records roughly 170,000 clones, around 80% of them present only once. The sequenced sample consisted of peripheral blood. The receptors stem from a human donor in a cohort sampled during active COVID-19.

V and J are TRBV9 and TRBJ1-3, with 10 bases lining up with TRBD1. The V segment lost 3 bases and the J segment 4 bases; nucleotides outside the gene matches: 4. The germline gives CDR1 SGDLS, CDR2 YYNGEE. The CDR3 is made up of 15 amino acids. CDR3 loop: CASSGQGAGGNTIYF. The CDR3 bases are TGTGCCAGCAGCGGACAGGGGGCAGGGGGAAACACCATATATTTT.

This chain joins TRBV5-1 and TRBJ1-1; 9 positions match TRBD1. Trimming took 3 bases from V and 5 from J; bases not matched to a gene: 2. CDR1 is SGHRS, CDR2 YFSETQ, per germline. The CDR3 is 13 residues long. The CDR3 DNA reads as TGCGCCAGCAGCTGGACAGGGGTGACTGAAGCTTTCTTT. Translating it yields CASSWTGVTEAFF.

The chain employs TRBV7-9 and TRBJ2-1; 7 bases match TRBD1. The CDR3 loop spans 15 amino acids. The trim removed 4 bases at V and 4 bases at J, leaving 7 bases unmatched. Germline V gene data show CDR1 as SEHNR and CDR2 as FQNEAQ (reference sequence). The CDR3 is CASSYGTVYYNEQFF. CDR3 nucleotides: TGTGCCAGCAGCTACGGGACAGTCTATTACAATGAGCAGTTCTTC. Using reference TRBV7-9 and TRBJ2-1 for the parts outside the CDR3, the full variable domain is DTGVSQNPRHKITKRGQNVTFRCDPISEHNRLYWYRQTLGQGPEFLTYFQNEAQLEKSRLLSDRFSAERPKGSFSTLEIQRTEQGDSAMYLCASSYGTVYYNEQFFGPGTRLTVL.

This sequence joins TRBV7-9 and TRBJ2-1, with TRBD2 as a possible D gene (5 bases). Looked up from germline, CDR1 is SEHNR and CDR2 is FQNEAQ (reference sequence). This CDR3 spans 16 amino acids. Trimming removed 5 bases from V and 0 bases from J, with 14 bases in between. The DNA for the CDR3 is TGTGCCAGCAGCCAAACGGGGTTTAGCTCCTACAATGAGCAGTTCTTC. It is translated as CASSQTGFSSYNEQFF.

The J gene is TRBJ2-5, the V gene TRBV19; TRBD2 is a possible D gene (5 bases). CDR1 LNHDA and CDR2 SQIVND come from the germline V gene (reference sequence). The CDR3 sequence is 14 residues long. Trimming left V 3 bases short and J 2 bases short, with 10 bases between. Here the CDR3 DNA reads TGTGCCAGTAGTATTAACGGGGAACAAGAGACCCAGTACTTC. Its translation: CASSINGEQETQYF. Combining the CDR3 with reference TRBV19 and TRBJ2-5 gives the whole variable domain DGGITQSPKYLFRKEGQNVTLSCEQNLNHDAMYWYRQDPGQGLRLIYYSQIVNDFQKGDIAEGYSVSREKKESFPLTVTSAQKNPTAFYLCASSINGEQETQYFGPGTRLLVL.

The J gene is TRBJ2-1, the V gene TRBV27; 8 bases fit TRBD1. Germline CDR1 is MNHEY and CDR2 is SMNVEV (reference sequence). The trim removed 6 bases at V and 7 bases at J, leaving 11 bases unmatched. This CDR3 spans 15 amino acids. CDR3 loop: CASSLGQGVLNEQFF. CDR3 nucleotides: TGTGCCAGCAGCCTCGGACAGGGAGTTCTAAATGAGCAGTTCTTC.

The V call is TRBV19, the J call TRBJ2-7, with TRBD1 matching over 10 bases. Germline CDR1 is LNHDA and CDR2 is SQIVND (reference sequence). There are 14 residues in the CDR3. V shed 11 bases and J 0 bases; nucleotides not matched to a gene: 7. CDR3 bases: TGTGCCGGGCGGACAGGGGGTTTCTCCTACGAGCAGTACTTC. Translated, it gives CAGRTGGFSYEQYF.

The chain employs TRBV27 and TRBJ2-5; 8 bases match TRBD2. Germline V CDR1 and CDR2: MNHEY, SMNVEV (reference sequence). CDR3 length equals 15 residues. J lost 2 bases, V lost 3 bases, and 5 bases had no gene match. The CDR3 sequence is CASSFLAGTQETQYF. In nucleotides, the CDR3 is TGTGCCAGCAGTTTCTTAGCGGGGACACAAGAGACCCAGTACTTC.

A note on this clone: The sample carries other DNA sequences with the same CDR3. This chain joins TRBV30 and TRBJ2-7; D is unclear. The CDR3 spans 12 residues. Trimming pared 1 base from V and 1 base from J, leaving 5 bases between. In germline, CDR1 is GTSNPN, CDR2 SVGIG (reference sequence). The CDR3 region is CAWSARSYEQYF. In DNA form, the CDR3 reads TGTGCCTGGAGTGCCCGTTCCTACGAGCAGTACTTC.

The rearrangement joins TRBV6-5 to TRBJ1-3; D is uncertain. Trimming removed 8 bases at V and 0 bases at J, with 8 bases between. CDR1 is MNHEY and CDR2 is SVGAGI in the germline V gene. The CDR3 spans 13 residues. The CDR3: CASGSDSGNTIYF. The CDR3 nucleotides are TGTGCCAGCGGCTCAGACTCTGGAAACACCATATATTTT.

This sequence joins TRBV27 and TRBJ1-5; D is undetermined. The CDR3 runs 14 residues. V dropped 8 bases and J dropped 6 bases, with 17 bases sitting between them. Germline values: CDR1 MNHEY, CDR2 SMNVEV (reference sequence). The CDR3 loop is CASSDGRLLQPQHF. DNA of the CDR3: TGTGCCAGCTCAGACGGCAGGCTGCTTCAGCCCCAGCATTTT.

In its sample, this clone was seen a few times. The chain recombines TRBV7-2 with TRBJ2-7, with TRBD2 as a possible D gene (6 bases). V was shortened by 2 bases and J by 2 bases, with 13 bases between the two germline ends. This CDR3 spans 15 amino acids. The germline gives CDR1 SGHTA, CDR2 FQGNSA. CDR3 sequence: CASSLRRDLTYEQYF. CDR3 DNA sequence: TGTGCCAGCAGCTTACGGCGGGACCTAACCTACGAGCAGTACTTC. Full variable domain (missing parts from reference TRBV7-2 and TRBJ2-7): GAGVSQSPSNKVTEKGKDVELRCDPISGHTALYWYRQSLGQGLEFLIYFQGNSAPDKSGLPSDRFSAERTGGSVSTLTIQRTQQEDSAVYLCASSLRRDLTYEQYFGPGTRLTVT.

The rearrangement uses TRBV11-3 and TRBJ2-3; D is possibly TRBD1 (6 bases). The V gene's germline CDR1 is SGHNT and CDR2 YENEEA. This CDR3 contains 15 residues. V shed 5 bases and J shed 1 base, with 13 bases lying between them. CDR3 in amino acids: CASSLQGFGTDTQYF. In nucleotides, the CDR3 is TGTGCCAGCAGCCTCCAGGGGTTTGGCACAGATACGCAGTATTTT.

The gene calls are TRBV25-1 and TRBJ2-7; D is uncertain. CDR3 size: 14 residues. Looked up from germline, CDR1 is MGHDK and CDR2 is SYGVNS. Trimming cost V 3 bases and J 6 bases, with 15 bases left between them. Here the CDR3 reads CASSDTTKHLEQYF. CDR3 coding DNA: TGTGCCAGCAGTGACACAACGAAACACCTCGAGCAGTACTTC.

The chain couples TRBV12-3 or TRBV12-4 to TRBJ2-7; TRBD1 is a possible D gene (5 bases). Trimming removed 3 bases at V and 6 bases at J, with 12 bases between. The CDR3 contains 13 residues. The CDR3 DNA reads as TGTGCCAGCAGTTTGTTGAACCAGGGCGAGCAGTACTTC. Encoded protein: CASSLLNQGEQYF.

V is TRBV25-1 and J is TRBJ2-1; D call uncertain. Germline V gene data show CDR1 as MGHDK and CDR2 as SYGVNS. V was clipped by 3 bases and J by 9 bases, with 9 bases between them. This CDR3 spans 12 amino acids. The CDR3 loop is CASSDPGTEQFF. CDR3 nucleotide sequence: TGTGCCAGCAGTGACCCAGGCACTGAGCAGTTCTTC.

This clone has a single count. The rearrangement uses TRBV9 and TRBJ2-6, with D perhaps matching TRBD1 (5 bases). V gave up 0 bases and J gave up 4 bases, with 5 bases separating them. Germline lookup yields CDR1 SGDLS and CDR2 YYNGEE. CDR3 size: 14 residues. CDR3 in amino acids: CASSVGGGANVLTF. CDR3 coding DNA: TGTGCCAGCAGCGTAGGGGGCGGGGCCAACGTCCTGACTTTC. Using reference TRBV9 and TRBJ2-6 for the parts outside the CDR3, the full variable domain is DSGVTQTPKHLITATGQRVTLRCSPRSGDLSVYWYQQSLDQGLQFLIQYYNGEERAKGNILERFSAQQFPDLHSELNLSSLELGDSALYFCASSVGGGANVLTFGAGSRLTVL.

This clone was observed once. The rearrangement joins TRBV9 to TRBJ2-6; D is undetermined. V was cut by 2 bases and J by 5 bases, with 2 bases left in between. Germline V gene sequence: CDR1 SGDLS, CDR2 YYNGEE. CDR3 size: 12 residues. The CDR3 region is CASSVRANVLTF. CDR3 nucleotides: TGTGCCAGCAGCGTCAGGGCCAACGTCCTGACTTTC.

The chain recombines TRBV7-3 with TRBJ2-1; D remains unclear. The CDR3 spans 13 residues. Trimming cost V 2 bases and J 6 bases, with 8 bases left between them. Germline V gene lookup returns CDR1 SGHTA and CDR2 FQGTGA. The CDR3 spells CASSLGRLNEQFF. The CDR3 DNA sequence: TGTGCCAGCAGCTTAGGCCGCCTCAATGAGCAGTTCTTC.

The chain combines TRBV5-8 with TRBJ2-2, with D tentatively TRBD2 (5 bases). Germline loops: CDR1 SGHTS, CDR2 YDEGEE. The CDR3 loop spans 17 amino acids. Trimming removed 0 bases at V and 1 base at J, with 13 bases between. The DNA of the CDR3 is TGTGCCAGCAGCTTGGATAGGCTAGCATGGAACACCGGGGAGCTGTTTTTT. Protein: CASSLDRLAWNTGELFF.